Following are 9 T cell receptor beta chains from one sample sequenced in a study of blood T cell repertoires in COVID-19. Libraries were prepared by immunoSEQ multiplex PCR; TCRdb keeps only in-frame clonotypes and omits some of them. In the table there are 200,000 to 250,000 clones, approximately 78% of which are singletons. Sequencing input: peripheral blood. Receptor source: a woman older than 75 with COVID-19, enrolled during active disease.

This rearrangement joins TRBV7-3 to TRBJ2-2, with 8 bases lining up with TRBD1. The trim removed 1 base at V and 5 bases at J, leaving 3 bases unmatched. The CDR3 is 15 amino acids. CDR1 SGHTA and CDR2 FQGTGA come from the germline V gene. In nucleotides, the CDR3 is TGTGCCAGCAGCTTAAGTCGGACAGGGACCGGGGAGCTGTTTTTT. Protein: CASSLSRTGTGELFF.

The rearrangement uses TRBV6-6 and TRBJ2-6; no definite D call. Germline V lookup: CDR1 MNHNY, CDR2 SVGAGI (reference sequence). Trimming cost V 5 bases and J 2 bases, with 4 bases left between them. CDR3 length: 13 residues. CDR3 amino acids: CASSPAGANVLTF. Written as DNA, the CDR3 is TGTGCCAGCAGTCCCGCTGGGGCCAACGTCCTGACTTTC.

J is TRBJ2-3 and V is TRBV7-6; maybe TRBD2 (5 bases). Germline V CDR1 and CDR2: SGHVS, FNYEAQ. Trimming cost V 1 base and J 8 bases, with 19 bases left between them. This CDR3 is 16 amino acids long. In DNA form, the CDR3 reads TGTGCCAGCAGCTTAGTGGGAGAGGGCGGATCGGGTACGCAGTATTTT. Encoded protein: CASSLVGEGGSGTQYF.

The V gene is TRBV12-3 or TRBV12-4, the J gene TRBJ1-5, with a possible D match to TRBD1 (5 bases). This CDR3 spans 13 amino acids. Trimming took 7 bases from V and 4 from J, leaving 11 bases between them. The CDR3 here is CASTLGANQPQHF. CDR3 sequence (DNA): TGTGCCAGCACCTTAGGGGCAAATCAGCCCCAGCATTTT.

The chain employs TRBV5-6 and TRBJ1-1; perhaps TRBD1 as D (5 bases). The CDR3 sequence is 14 residues long. Germline V gene lookup returns CDR1 SGHDT and CDR2 YYEEEE. With 4 bases removed from V and 5 bases from J, the gap between germline ends came to 15 bases. The CDR3 DNA sequence: TGTGCCAGCAGCATGAGACAGATATGGACTGAAGCTTTCTTT. Translated, it gives CASSMRQIWTEAFF.

The chain uses TRBV7-3 and TRBJ2-2; 9 bases are shared with TRBD1. Germline V gene data show CDR1 as SGHTA and CDR2 as FQGTGA. With V trimmed by 5 bases and J by 5 bases, 3 bases remained unmatched. The CDR3 has 14 amino acids. CDR3 loop: CASSVQGATGELFF. The DNA of the CDR3 is TGTGCCAGCAGCGTACAGGGGGCAACCGGGGAGCTGTTTTTT. Full variable domain (outside the CDR3, taken from reference TRBV7-3 and TRBJ2-2): GAGVSQTPSNKVTEKGKYVELRCDPISGHTALYWYRQSLGQGPEFLIYFQGTGAADDSGLPNDRFFAVRPEGSVSTLKIQRTERGDSAVYLCASSVQGATGELFFGEGSRLTVL.

This rearrangement joins TRBV28 to TRBJ1-1, with 8 bases matching TRBD1. Germline CDR1 reads MDHEN; CDR2 reads SYDVKM. V shed 2 bases and J 1 base; nucleotides not matched to a gene: 0. This CDR3 spans 14 amino acids. CDR3 sequence: CASSLTGGNTEAFF. CDR3 coding DNA: TGTGCCAGCAGTTTAACAGGGGGGAACACTGAAGCTTTCTTT. Combining the CDR3 with reference TRBV28 and TRBJ1-1 gives the whole variable domain DVKVTQSSRYLVKRTGEKVFLECVQDMDHENMFWYRQDPGLGLRLIYFSYDVKMKEKGDIPEGYSVSREKKERFSLILESASTNQTSMYLCASSLTGGNTEAFFGQGTRLTVV.

Of note for this clone: Within the sample, other DNA sequences also encode this same CDR3. The chain combines TRBV5-4 with TRBJ1-1, with D perhaps TRBD1 (6 bases). CDR3 length: 13 amino acids. Trimming left V 4 bases short and J 2 bases short, with 9 bases between. Per germline, CDR1 SGHNT and CDR2 YYREEE (reference sequence). In DNA form, the CDR3 reads TGTGCCAGCAGCGTGGACAGAAACACTGAAGCTTTCTTT. Its translation is CASSVDRNTEAFF.

This chain links TRBV18 with TRBJ1-6; 8 bases align to TRBD1. This CDR3 has 15 residues. The germline gives CDR1 KGHSH, CDR2 LQKENI. Unmatched junction bases numbered 5, after V lost 3 bases and J lost 7 bases. CDR3 protein: CASSPTGVINSPLHF. The CDR3 bases are TGTGCCAGCTCACCGACAGGGGTTATCAATTCACCCCTCCACTTT. The entire variable domain, with the rest obtained from reference TRBV18 and TRBJ1-6, is as follows: NAGVMQNPRHLVRRRGQEARLRCSPMKGHSHVYWYRQLPEEGLKFMVYLQKENIIDESGMPKERFSAEFPKEGPSILRIQQVVRGDSAAYFCASSPTGVINSPLHFGNGTRLTVT.